The clone carrying this TCR beta chain has a single count. The antigen is unknown. The germline V gene encodes CDR1 MNHEY and CDR2 SVGAGI. There are 12 residues in the CDR3. Trimming cost V 5 bases and J 5 bases, with 9 bases left between them. The data stem from a study of PD-L1 blockade in urothelial cancer. Looking at the study overall: Blood was analyzed 3 weeks (second dose) and 6 weeks after treatment start. Median T cell yield from blood was over 130,000. The study, taken as a whole, reports: Better progression-free and overall survival followed lower pretreatment blood clonality.

Produced via immunoSEQ multiplex PCR; TCRdb's table is partial and in-frame only. The sample gives fewer than 130,000 clones, roughly 88% of which show up once; roughly 2.3% is in the top ten. The rearrangement links TRBV6-5 to TRBJ1-2; D is ambiguous. This TCR came from a man in his forties or fifties with urothelial cancer. The sequences come from PBMCs, collected around atezolizumab (anti-PD-L1) treatment. CDR3 DNA sequence: TGTGCCAGCAGTAAACCAACTTATGGCTACACCTTC. Translated, it gives CASSKPTYGYTF.